Listed below are T cell receptor beta chains from one sample, sequenced in a study of CD4 T cells in relation to SARS-CoV-2 and coronaviruses. Repertoires were generated with immunoSEQ multiplex PCR, while TCRdb's copy carries only in-frame clones and drops some. Altogether about 60,000 clones are present, approximately 94% being singletons, with the ten largest covering 0.13% to 0.15%. The sample consisted of naive CD4+ T cells from PBMCs. The receptors were sampled from a human donor in good health. Each CDR3 is given with its conserved first and last residue. Each record gives: clone size, V gene, D gene, J gene, CDR3 protein, CDR3 DNA. The D gene is left open where the match is weak. Rows may omit the clone size; those that give it use once, few, many or a size class.

>NA|TRBV7-2|NA|TRBJ1-4
CASSFGTGSTNEKLFF
TGTGCCAGCAGCTTCGGAACAGGGTCAACTAATGAAAAACTGTTTTTT
>NA|TRBV3-1/TRBV3-2|NA|TRBJ1-1
CASSLQGNTEAFF
TGTGCCAGCAGCCTACAGGGAAACACTGAAGCTTTCTTT
>NA|TRBV24-1|NA|TRBJ2-5
CATSDFGQDQETQYF
TGTGCCACCAGTGATTTTGGCCAGGACCAAGAGACCCAGTACTTC
>NA|TRBV30|NA|TRBJ2-3
CAWNGGADTQYF
TGTGCCTGGAATGGCGGGGCAGATACGCAGTATTTT
>NA|TRBV7-3|NA|TRBJ2-5
CASSLSHGPRETQYF
TGTGCCAGCAGCCTTTCCCACGGCCCCCGCGAGACCCAGTACTTC
>NA|TRBV6-5|NA|TRBJ1-2
CASSYSHISYGYTF
TGTGCCAGCAGTTACTCGCACATCTCCTATGGCTACACCTTC
>NA|TRBV24-1|NA|TRBJ1-4
CATSDPGRAGEKLFF
TGTGCCACCAGTGATCCCGGAAGGGCGGGTGAAAAACTGTTTTTT
>NA|TRBV18|TRBD1|TRBJ2-7
CASSPGDRDSYEQYF
TGTGCCAGCTCACCTGGGGACAGAGACTCCTACGAGCAGTACTTC
>once|TRBV28|NA|TRBJ2-5
CASSVPWDSQETQYF
TGTGCCAGCAGTGTCCCTTGGGACTCGCAAGAGACCCAGTACTTC
>NA|TRBV4-1|TRBD1|TRBJ2-2
CASSGRDREGGGELFF
TGCGCCAGCAGCGGCCGGGACAGGGAGGGCGGCGGGGAGCTGTTTTTT
>NA|TRBV7-9|TRBD1|TRBJ2-1
CASSDRGTSYNEQFF
TGTGCCAGCAGCGACAGGGGAACTAGCTACAATGAGCAGTTCTTC
>NA|TRBV28|NA|TRBJ1-4
CASSLVATNEKLFF
TGTGCCAGCAGCCTAGTTGCAACTAATGAAAAACTGTTTTTT
>NA|TRBV5-1|TRBD1|TRBJ2-3
CASGEPGTGTDTQYF
TGCGCCAGCGGGGAGCCCGGGACAGGCACAGATACGCAGTATTTT
>NA|TRBV3-1/TRBV3-2|NA|TRBJ2-7
CASSQGRVGEQYF
TGTGCCAGCAGCCAAGGGAGGGTGGGGGAGCAGTACTTC
>NA|TRBV3-1/TRBV3-2|NA|TRBJ1-5
CASSQTRQVNQPQHF
TGTGCCAGCAGCCAAACCCGACAGGTGAATCAGCCCCAGCATTTT
>NA|TRBV4-1|TRBD2|TRBJ2-7
CASSQLPGTSASKQYF
TGCGCCAGCAGCCAGCTGCCCGGGACTAGCGCCTCCAAGCAGTACTTC
>NA|TRBV30|TRBD2|TRBJ2-5
CAWSVWGGQETQYF
TGTGCCTGGAGTGTCTGGGGGGGGCAAGAGACCCAGTACTTC